These 19 T cell receptor beta chains came from one sample sequenced in a study of T cells in Graves' hyperthyroidism and ophthalmopathy. Amplification targeted TCR beta CDR3 regions from RNA transcripts. Primed by the HTBI set, a first-round RT-PCR was run on the TCR CDR3. One entry per CDR3 protein results from TCRdb running MiXCR on the multiplex PCR reads. Found here are fewer than 500,000 distinct CDR3 sequences, over 12% of them singletons; the top ten hold under 15%. Sequenced: blood. The source of these receptors is a man in his late teens or twenties with Graves' ophthalmopathy.

V is TRBV5-1 and J is TRBJ2-7; 8 bases line up with TRBD1. The CDR3 has 14 residues. The ends lost 3 bases at V and 3 bases at J; junction bases unmatched: 5. Germline CDR1 and CDR2: SGHRS and YFSETQ. The CDR3 here is CASSSDRGFYEQYF. CDR3 bases: TGCGCCAGCAGCTCTGACAGGGGATTCTACGAGCAGTACTTC.

The chain has TRBV4-1 and TRBJ1-1; D remains ambiguous. The length of the CDR3 is 14 residues. V dropped 2 bases and J dropped 3 bases, with 10 bases sitting between them. Looked up from germline, CDR1 is MGHRA and CDR2 is YSYEKL. CDR3 in amino acids: CASSQFAGYTEAFF. Written as DNA, the CDR3 is TGCGCCAGCAGCCAATTTGCCGGGTACACTGAAGCTTTCTTT.

In its sample, this clonotype was seen many times. This chain's CDR3 is CASTPGQGWKKLFF. For the CDR3, the DNA is TGTGCCAGCACCCCGGGGCAGGGATGGAAAAAACTGTTTTTT. This chain uses TRBV7-6 with TRBJ1-4; tentative D call: TRBD1 (5 bases). Germline CDR1 is SGHVS and CDR2 is FNYEAQ. Trimming stripped 7 bases from V and 9 bases from J, with 18 bases between. CDR3 length: 14 amino acids.

This clonotype was observed many times. The V gene is TRBV5-1, the J gene TRBJ2-7; TRBD1 aligns across 11 bases. Germline-derived CDR1 and CDR2 are SGHRS and YFSETQ. The CDR3 length is 15 residues. V was clipped by 3 bases and J by 5 bases; unmatched bases: 7. The CDR3 DNA reads TGCGCCAGCAGCTCATTGCCGGACAGGGGGCACGAGCAGTACTTC. Translated: CASSSLPDRGHEQYF.

The genes are TRBV6-6 and TRBJ2-7, with 10 nucleotides matching TRBD2. Losses at the gene ends were 0 bases for V and 7 bases for J; bases not matched to a gene: 6. Germline V gene lookup returns CDR1 MNHNY and CDR2 SVGAGI (reference sequence). The CDR3 covers 15 residues. CDR3 DNA sequence: TGTGCCAGCAGTTACTCAGCGGGAGGGCAAGTGGAGCAGTACTTC. Translating it yields CASSYSAGGQVEQYF.

Many counts were recorded for this clonotype. The chain combines TRBV2 with TRBJ2-5; D is possibly TRBD1 (6 bases). There are 15 residues in the CDR3. The V end lost 4 bases, the J end lost 5 bases, and 17 bases lay between the germline ends. The germline CDR1 and CDR2 sequences are SNHLY and FYNNEI. This CDR3 reads CASSVSRGPPETQYF. The CDR3 DNA reads TGTGCCAGCAGTGTTTCCAGGGGACCTCCCGAGACCCAGTACTTC. Looking up the rest from reference TRBV2 and TRBJ2-5 gives the full variable domain: EPEVTQTPSHQVTQMGQEVILRCVPISNHLYFYWYRQILGQKVEFLVSFYNNEISEKSEIFDDQFSVERPDGSNFTLKIRSTKLEDSAMYFCASSVSRGPPETQYFGPGTRLLVL.

At least ten counts were recorded for this clonotype. V and J are TRBV20-1 and TRBJ1-4; 7 bases are shared with TRBD1. Per the germline V gene, CDR1 is DFQATT and CDR2 is SNEGSKA (reference sequence). V trimming: 0 bases; J trimming: 3 bases; junction bases outside the gene matches: 13. CDR3 length: 18 amino acids. This CDR3 is CSARDYRAGGLSNEKLFF. CDR3 coding DNA: TGCAGTGCTAGAGACTATAGGGCAGGGGGGCTGTCTAATGAAAAACTGTTTTTT.

This clonotype was observed at least ten times. The chain has TRBV29-1 and TRBJ2-7; D is ambiguous. The V and J ends lost 4 bases and 0 bases respectively, with 13 bases between them. The CDR3 loop spans 14 amino acids. Germline CDR1 SQVTM, CDR2 ANQGSEA. The CDR3 region is CSVGSRLSSYEQYF. The CDR3 coding sequence is TGCAGCGTTGGAAGCAGGCTGAGCTCCTACGAGCAGTACTTC.

Ten or more counts support this clonotype. The chain carries TRBV7-9 and TRBJ1-2, with D hard to call. Trimming removed 1 base from V and 5 bases from J, with 5 bases in between. Germline V lookup: CDR1 SEHNR, CDR2 FQNEAQ (reference sequence). The CDR3 consists of 12 residues. The CDR3 loop reads CASSLGEYGYTF. The DNA for the CDR3 is TGTGCCAGCAGCTTAGGAGAGTATGGCTACACCTTC.

The V gene is TRBV4-3, the J gene TRBJ2-5, with TRBD2 as a possible D gene (5 bases). The CDR3 length is 15 residues. Germline V gene lookup returns CDR1 LGHNA and CDR2 YSLEER. Trimming pared 3 bases from V and 2 bases from J, leaving 13 bases between. The CDR3 sequence is CASSHWASFQETQYF. The CDR3 nucleotides read TGCGCCAGCAGCCATTGGGCTAGCTTTCAAGAGACCCAGTACTTC.

This chain joins TRBV18 and TRBJ1-5; D is unclear. V dropped 2 bases and J dropped 2 bases, with 13 bases sitting between them. CDR3 length equals 16 residues. Germline CDR1 KGHSH, CDR2 LQKENI. The CDR3 reads CASSPWVDRGNQPQHF. CDR3 in DNA: TGTGCCAGCTCACCATGGGTGGACCGGGGCAATCAGCCCCAGCATTTT.

This clonotype was seen a handful of times. The CDR3 reads CASSTDGSNYGYTF. The CDR3 DNA sequence: TGTGCCAGCAGCACAGACGGGTCAAACTATGGCTACACCTTC. The chain employs TRBV5-5 and TRBJ1-2; D unclear. The germline V gene encodes CDR1 SGHKS and CDR2 YYEKEE (reference sequence). CDR3 length: 14 amino acids. V lost 4 bases to trimming and J lost 2 bases, with 12 bases between them.

This clonotype was recorded at least ten times. This chain joins TRBV7-9 and TRBJ2-7, with D tentatively TRBD1 (6 bases). Germline V lookup: CDR1 SEHNR, CDR2 FQNEAQ (reference sequence). CDR3 length: 12 residues. Trimming took 5 bases from V and 7 from J, leaving 12 bases between them. DNA for the CDR3: TGTGCCAGCAGCACAGGGTCTGGGGAGCAGTACTTC. Translated, it gives CASSTGSGEQYF.

This clonotype was detected ten times or more. The chain has TRBV20-1 and TRBJ2-3, with 12 bases identical to TRBD2. Trimming cost V 5 bases and J 3 bases; bases outside gene matches: 3. This CDR3 has 14 amino acids. Germline loops: CDR1 DFQATT, CDR2 SNEGSKA (reference sequence). As DNA, the CDR3 is TGCAGTGCTCCAGGACTAGCGGGAACAGATACGCAGTATTTT. This translates into CSAPGLAGTDTQYF.

There are many counts of this clonotype. The V and J genes are TRBV6-5 and TRBJ2-7; no definite D call. Trimming left V 2 bases short and J 5 bases short, with 13 bases between. Germline V gives CDR1 MNHEY, CDR2 SVGAGI. There are 14 residues in the CDR3. The CDR3 DNA sequence: TGTGCCAGCAGTTACAGAACTGGTAGGGACGAGCAGTACTTC. It codes for CASSYRTGRDEQYF.

This rearrangement joins TRBV11-3 to TRBJ2-7; 11 nucleotides agree with TRBD2. J lost 2 bases, V lost 4 bases, and 4 bases had no gene match. The CDR3 is made up of 15 amino acids. Germline V CDR1 and CDR2: SGHNT, YENEEA. CDR3: CASSSSSGGTYEQYF. For the CDR3, the DNA is TGTGCCAGCAGCTCGTCTAGCGGGGGGACCTACGAGCAGTACTTC.

This clonotype was observed many times. The V gene is TRBV28, the J gene TRBJ2-2, with D perhaps given as TRBD1 or TRBD2 (6 bases each). In germline, CDR1 is MDHEN, CDR2 SYDVKM. The length of the CDR3 is 18 residues. V was trimmed by 4 bases and J by 5 bases, leaving 23 bases between them. CDR3 bases: TGTGCCAGCAGTTCTGGTCGGGGGCGGAGTTATCGGACCGGGGAGCTGTTTTTT. Its protein product is CASSSGRGRSYRTGELFF.

This clonotype was seen many times. The chain links TRBV24-1 to TRBJ1-2; D is ambiguous. In germline, CDR1 is KGHDR, CDR2 SFDVKD. The CDR3 length is 12 residues. Trimming removed 6 bases from V and 5 bases from J, with 9 bases in between. CDR3 nucleotides: TGTGCCACCAGTCCAGACGGTTATGGCTACACCTTC. Its protein product is CATSPDGYGYTF.

This clonotype came up many times. V is TRBV7-6 and J is TRBJ2-5; D is unresolved. The CDR3 totals 15 residues. V dropped 1 base and J dropped 4 bases, with 13 bases sitting between them. Germline V gene lookup returns CDR1 SGHVS and CDR2 FNYEAQ. The CDR3: CASSLGSSLRETQYF. The CDR3 DNA follows: TGTGCCAGCAGCTTAGGATCATCTCTAAGAGAGACCCAGTACTTC.